The 5 T cell receptor beta chains below were found in one sample sequenced in a study of early T cells in non-severe SARS-CoV-2 infection. TCRdb ran MiXCR on the 5' RACE reads and lists one entry per CDR3 protein. Of some 54,000 distinct CDR3 sequences listed, about 9.1% are singletons. Sequencing input: whole blood. Receptors originate from an adult who was a healthcare worker with PCR-confirmed SARS-CoV-2 infection or an uninfected control (not recorded which).

This clonotype was detected many times. The J gene is TRBJ2-3, the V gene TRBV12-3 or TRBV12-4; D ambiguous. V lost 8 bases and J lost 0, with 18 bases in between. The CDR3 has 16 amino acids. The CDR3 DNA reads as TGTGCCAGCTGGGCCGGGTCTTTAGGGAGCACAGATACGCAGTATTTT. Translating it yields CASWAGSLGSTDTQYF.

This clonotype was seen repeatedly, ten times or more. Here the CDR3 DNA reads TGTGCCAGCAGCTTAGGCGGGACTCGGCAAGAAGCTTTCTTT. As protein: CASSLGGTRQEAFF. The rearrangement uses TRBV7-2 and TRBJ1-1; TRBD1 is a possible D gene (5 bases). The CDR3 totals 14 residues. Trimming took 1 base from V and 8 from J, leaving 14 bases between them. Per the germline V gene, CDR1 is SGHTA and CDR2 is FQGNSA.

CDR3: CASSDYLYNEQFF. The CDR3 coding sequence is TGTGCCAGCAGTGACTATCTCTACAATGAGCAGTTCTTC. The rearrangement links TRBV6-4 to TRBJ2-1, with D hard to call. The germline V gene has CDR1 MRHNA and CDR2 SNTAGT. V lost 1 base, J lost 3 bases, and 4 bases lay in between. The CDR3 totals 13 residues.

The V and J genes are TRBV6-1 and TRBJ1-1; 7 positions agree with TRBD1. J was trimmed by 1 base and V by 10 bases; bases with no gene match: 6. This CDR3 has 13 residues. Per the germline V gene, CDR1 is MNHNS and CDR2 is SASEGT. The CDR3 DNA follows: TGTGCCACCGGATGGACAGGGAACACTGAAGCTTTCTTT. It is translated as CATGWTGNTEAFF.

In this sample, this clonotype turned up many times. The V call is TRBV28, the J call TRBJ1-2; D may be TRBD1 (5 bases). Trimming shortened V by 4 bases and J by 10 bases, and 19 bases separated the two germline ends. Germline CDR1 is MDHEN and CDR2 is SYDVKM. The CDR3 is 14 amino acids. The CDR3 sequence is CASSSDSDSFFYTF. The DNA of the CDR3 is TGTGCCAGCAGTTCTGACAGCGACTCCTTCTTCTACACCTTC.